These 32 T cell receptor beta chains were sequenced from one sample in a study of cytomegalovirus exposure and HLA in healthy donors. This PCR relied on a set of 60 Vbeta primers and 13 Jbeta primers. Sequenced by immunoSEQ multiplex PCR; TCRdb stores in-frame clones only, minus some. The sample lists about 120,000 clones; about 80% were seen once. Material for sequencing was PBMCs. Every receptor here comes from a female donor in good health and CMV-seronegative.

The V gene is TRBV27, the J gene TRBJ1-5, with a weak D call TRBD1 (5 bases). Trimming cost V 6 bases and J 2 bases, with 11 bases left between them. Germline CDR1 and CDR2: MNHEY and SMNVEV (reference sequence). CDR3 length equals 14 residues. CDR3 loop: CASSTDTGNQPQHF. CDR3 in DNA: TGTGCCAGCAGCACGGACACGGGCAATCAGCCCCAGCATTTT.

The V and J genes are TRBV27 and TRBJ2-7, with 9 bases lining up with TRBD2. Germline V gene data show CDR1 as MNHEY and CDR2 as SMNVEV (reference sequence). Trimming took 4 bases from V and 7 from J; bases not matched to a gene: 14. The CDR3 consists of 16 residues. The CDR3: CASSSPSGSGRIEQYF. CDR3 nucleotide sequence: TGTGCCAGCAGTTCTCCGTCGGGGAGCGGGAGGATAGAGCAGTACTTC.

The chain is built from TRBV7-6 and TRBJ2-3; 10 bases align to TRBD2. V shed 5 bases and J 6 bases; nucleotides not matched to a gene: 11. The CDR3 length is 16 residues. Germline V gene sequence: CDR1 SGHVS, CDR2 FNYEAQ. The CDR3 nucleotides read TGTGCCAGCAGCGAACTCCAGCGGGGGGGAGTGGATACGCAGTATTTT. This encodes CASSELQRGGVDTQYF.

This clone appeared a single time. The chain couples TRBV30 to TRBJ1-2, with D possibly matching TRBD1 (6 bases). Trimming took 0 bases from V and 7 from J, leaving 12 bases between them. There are 13 residues in the CDR3. Germline V CDR1 and CDR2: GTSNPN, SVGIG (reference sequence). The CDR3 nucleotides are TGTGCCTGGAGTGTTGGGGGCCTGGTTGGCTACACCTTC. Residues: CAWSVGGLVGYTF.

This sequence joins TRBV2 and TRBJ1-5, with D perhaps TRBD1 (5 bases). Trimming stripped 6 bases from V and 4 bases from J, with 13 bases between. The germline V gene has CDR1 SNHLY and CDR2 FYNNEI. The CDR3 loop spans 14 amino acids. The CDR3 is CASSAVAGNQPQHF. The CDR3 DNA reads TGTGCCAGCAGCGCCGTGGCAGGGAATCAGCCCCAGCATTTT.

This clone was recorded once. The chain employs TRBV11-2 and TRBJ2-3; a possible D gene is TRBD1 (5 bases). CDR3 length: 14 residues. V was trimmed by 1 base and J by 3 bases, leaving 8 bases between them. Germline V gene data show CDR1 as SGHAT and CDR2 as FQNNGV. The CDR3 spells CASSLAPGTDTQYF. The DNA of the CDR3 is TGTGCCAGCAGCTTAGCGCCAGGGACAGATACGCAGTATTTT.

This rearrangement joins TRBV5-1 to TRBJ1-2; no firm D call. The CDR3 has 13 amino acids. With 2 bases removed from V and 3 bases from J, the gap between germline ends came to 8 bases. CDR1 is SGHRS, CDR2 YFSETQ, per germline. The CDR3, as DNA: TGCGCCAGCAGCTTAGGAGAGTACTATGGCTACACCTTC. Protein sequence: CASSLGEYYGYTF.

This clone has only one observation. The chain couples TRBV5-1 to TRBJ1-1; D may be TRBD1 (5 bases). This CDR3 is 14 amino acids long. V lost 0 bases and J 0 bases, leaving 6 bases between the germline ends. In germline, CDR1 is SGHRS, CDR2 YFSETQ. Here the CDR3 reads CASSLETVNTEAFF. DNA of the CDR3: TGCGCCAGCAGCTTGGAGACAGTGAACACTGAAGCTTTCTTT.

This chain uses TRBV13 with TRBJ2-7; 7 positions match TRBD2. V lost 5 bases to trimming and J lost 5 bases; unmatched junction nucleotides: 12. There are 15 residues in the CDR3. CDR1 and CDR2 from the germline V gene are PRHDT and FYEKMQ (reference sequence). CDR3 residues: CASSGGGVGDHEQYF. DNA of the CDR3: TGTGCCAGCAGCGGGGGGGGAGTGGGGGACCACGAGCAGTACTTC.

The chain recombines TRBV5-6 with TRBJ1-1; a possible D gene is TRBD1 (5 bases). V lost 0 bases, J lost 3 bases, and 12 bases lay in between. CDR3 length equals 15 residues. Germline V gives CDR1 SGHDT, CDR2 YYEEEE. CDR3 nucleotide sequence: TGTGCCAGCAGCTTGGCCAACGCGGGGCACACTGAAGCTTTCTTT. Translation gives CASSLANAGHTEAFF.

The chain has TRBV29-1 and TRBJ1-2; no clear D. Germline CDR1 SQVTM, CDR2 ANQGSEA. The V and J ends lost 4 bases and 8 bases respectively, with 11 bases between them. The CDR3 is made up of 11 amino acids. As DNA, the CDR3 is TGCAGCGTTGTAACAGCTCGAGGCTACACCTTC. Its translation is CSVVTARGYTF.

V is TRBV9 and J is TRBJ1-6, with D possibly matching TRBD1 (5 bases). Germline CDR1 is SGDLS and CDR2 is YYNGEE. V lost 0 bases, J lost 8 bases, and 9 bases lay in between. This CDR3 region has 14 residues. CDR3 amino acids: CASSVAGMDSPLHF. CDR3 sequence (DNA): TGTGCCAGCAGCGTAGCAGGGATGGATTCACCCCTCCACTTT.

This sequence joins TRBV6-5 and TRBJ2-5; D remains unclear. Gene TRBJ2-7 matches the end of the DNA better, so the J call may be wrong. The CDR3 has 14 residues. CDR1 is MNHEY, CDR2 SVGAGI, per germline. DNA for the CDR3: TGTGCCAGCAGTTACTCGGTCCAGGATTACGAGCAGTACTTC. This translates into CASSYSVQDYEQYF.

A remark on this clone: One junction end disagrees with the germline gene, perhaps due to a read error. This chain links TRBV7-9 with TRBJ1-1; 10 bases line up with TRBD1. CDR3 length equals 14 residues. Per germline, CDR1 SEHNR and CDR2 FQNEAQ (reference sequence). CDR3: CASRGGQGPTETFF. The CDR3 region has the DNA TGTGCCAGCCGGGGGGGACAGGGGCCCACTGAAACTTTCTTT.

The V call is TRBV6-5, the J call TRBJ1-5, with D perhaps TRBD1 (5 bases). This CDR3 region has 14 residues. V dropped 0 bases and J dropped 4 bases, with 7 bases sitting between them. CDR1 MNHEY and CDR2 SVGAGI come from the germline V gene. The CDR3 sequence is CASSYSEGNQPQHF. In DNA, the CDR3 is TGTGCCAGCAGTTACTCGGAGGGGAATCAGCCCCAGCATTTT.

This rearrangement joins TRBV5-8 to TRBJ1-2; D remains ambiguous. V was pared by 9 bases and J by 4 bases, with 19 bases between. This CDR3 is built from 14 residues. Germline lookup yields CDR1 SGHTS and CDR2 YDEGEE. CDR3 protein: CATPRLAATYGYTF. Written as DNA, the CDR3 is TGTGCCACCCCCCGTTTAGCAGCCACCTATGGCTACACCTTC. Supplemented by reference TRBV5-8 and TRBJ1-2, the full variable domain reads EAGVTQSPTHLIKTRGQQATLRCSPISGHTSVYWYQQALGLGLQFLLWYDEGEERNRGNFPPRFSGRQFPNYSSELNVNALELEDSALYLCATPRLAATYGYTFGSGTRLTVV.

The rearrangement links TRBV5-5 to TRBJ2-7; D may be TRBD1 (5 bases). There are 12 residues in the CDR3. V lost 0 bases, J lost 5 bases, and 6 bases lay in between. CDR1 SGHKS and CDR2 YYEKEE come from the germline V gene (reference sequence). CDR3 DNA sequence: TGTGCCAGCAGCTTGGAAGGGGACGAGCAGTACTTC. Translating gives CASSLEGDEQYF.

The chain combines TRBV9 with TRBJ1-2, with D possibly TRBD1 on 5 matching bases. This CDR3 is built from 15 residues. Germline values: CDR1 SGDLS, CDR2 YYNGEE. With 4 bases removed from V and 4 bases from J, the gap between germline ends came to 17 bases. This chain's CDR3 is CASSPRGGGFYGYTF. CDR3 DNA sequence: TGTGCCAGCAGCCCCCGTGGCGGGGGATTCTATGGCTACACCTTC.

The chain carries TRBV10-3 and TRBJ1-1; perhaps TRBD1 as D (6 bases). The CDR3 spans 13 residues. Germline V gene lookup returns CDR1 ENHRY and CDR2 SYGVKD. Deletions cut 10 bases from V and 0 bases from J, with 12 bases between. CDR3 sequence (DNA): TGTGCCAGGCAACAGGGTCTGAACACTGAAGCTTTCTTT. Translation: CARQQGLNTEAFF.

The chain links TRBV5-4 to TRBJ2-3; 8 nucleotides agree with TRBD2. The CDR3 runs 15 residues. V was pared by 1 base and J by 2 bases, with 3 bases of the junction left unmatched. Germline CDR1 is SGHNT and CDR2 is YYREEE (reference sequence). The CDR3 nucleotides are TGTGCCAGCAGCTTGTTCGGGGGGGACACAGATACGCAGTATTTT. Translation: CASSLFGGDTDTQYF.

The V and J genes are TRBV7-9 and TRBJ2-7; 7 bases align to TRBD2. V trimming: 4 bases; J trimming: 5 bases; junction bases outside the gene matches: 2. Germline-derived CDR1 and CDR2 are SEHNR and FQNEAQ (reference sequence). The CDR3 runs 12 residues. The CDR3 reads CASSWTSHEQYF. For the CDR3, the DNA is TGTGCCAGCAGCTGGACTAGTCACGAGCAGTACTTC. The variable domain in full, completed from reference TRBV7-9 and TRBJ2-7, reads DTGVSQNPRHKITKRGQNVTFRCDPISEHNRLYWYRQTLGQGPEFLTYFQNEAQLEKSRLLSDRFSAERPKGSFSTLEIQRTEQGDSAMYLCASSWTSHEQYFGPGTRLTVT.

In DNA form, the CDR3 reads TGTGCCAGCAGCCGCCTTAGCGGGACGCAACAAGAGACCCAGTACTTC. Amino acids: CASSRLSGTQQETQYF. V gene TRBV4-2 combines with J gene TRBJ2-5, with 8 bases that match TRBD2. Germline trimming cut 4 bases from V and 2 bases from J; bases unmatched to any gene: 9. This CDR3 region has 16 residues. The V gene's germline CDR1 is LGHNA and CDR2 YNFKEQ.

The rearrangement joins TRBV5-1 to TRBJ2-1; maybe TRBD2 (5 bases). Germline CDR1 SGHRS, CDR2 YFSETQ. The CDR3 runs 13 residues. Trimming shortened V by 1 base and J by 6 bases, and 8 bases separated the two germline ends. The CDR3 DNA is TGCGCCAGCAGCTTGTCTAGCATCAATGAGCAGTTCTTC. It encodes CASSLSSINEQFF.

The chain uses TRBV5-6 and TRBJ2-1; D is perhaps TRBD2 (7 bases). Trimming left V 2 bases short and J 11 bases short, with 20 bases between. Germline loops: CDR1 SGHDT, CDR2 YYEEEE. The CDR3 runs 15 residues. The DNA of the CDR3 is TGTGCCAGCAGCTTAGGCGGGGGCGAGCTTCGGAAGCAGTTCTTC. The encoded protein is CASSLGGGELRKQFF.

The genes are TRBV10-1 and TRBJ2-1; no clear D. CDR1 WNHNN and CDR2 SYGVQD come from the germline V gene (reference sequence). The V and J ends lost 4 bases and 5 bases respectively, with 9 bases between them. There are 13 residues in the CDR3. Here the CDR3 reads CASSVSQNNEQFF. The DNA for the CDR3 is TGCGCCAGCAGTGTTTCGCAGAACAATGAGCAGTTCTTC.

This rearrangement joins TRBV9 to TRBJ2-7, with TRBD1 matching 8 bases. This CDR3 comprises 16 residues. J gave up 6 bases and V 2 bases, and 13 bases lay outside the gene matches. The germline V gene has CDR1 SGDLS and CDR2 YYNGEE. The CDR3 spells CASSVGTRTGISEQYF. CDR3 coding DNA: TGTGCCAGCAGCGTCGGTACTCGGACAGGGATCAGCGAGCAGTACTTC.

This clone appeared once. The chain links TRBV2 to TRBJ2-5, with TRBD1 as a possible D gene (5 bases). From germline, CDR1 is SNHLY and CDR2 FYNNEI. The CDR3 contains 12 residues. V was clipped by 3 bases and J by 4 bases, with 6 bases between them. The CDR3 loop reads CASSDRVETQYF. The CDR3 bases are TGTGCCAGCAGTGACAGGGTAGAGACCCAGTACTTC.

The genes are TRBV7-9 and TRBJ1-1; D is possibly TRBD1 (6 bases). V was clipped by 3 bases and J by 0 bases, with 8 bases between them. Germline CDR1 is SEHNR and CDR2 is FQNEAQ (reference sequence). The CDR3 sequence is 14 residues long. In DNA, the CDR3 is TGTGCCAGCAGCTTCTCAGGGGTGAACACTGAAGCTTTCTTT. It is translated as CASSFSGVNTEAFF. Complete variable domain (other parts from reference TRBV7-9 and TRBJ1-1): DTGVSQNPRHKITKRGQNVTFRCDPISEHNRLYWYRQTLGQGPEFLTYFQNEAQLEKSRLLSDRFSAERPKGSFSTLEIQRTEQGDSAMYLCASSFSGVNTEAFFGQGTRLTVV.

The rearrangement joins TRBV5-1 to TRBJ2-1; 11 nucleotides align to TRBD2. The CDR3 totals 19 residues. V was clipped by 0 bases and J by 2 bases; unmatched bases: 10. Germline V lookup: CDR1 SGHRS, CDR2 YFSETQ. CDR3 nucleotide sequence: TGCGCCAGCAGCTTGGGTCGGCTAGCGGGGGGTAGAGCCTACAATGAGCAGTTCTTC. Amino acid sequence: CASSLGRLAGGRAYNEQFF.

This clone was picked up one time. V and J are TRBV7-2 and TRBJ1-5; a possible D gene is TRBD1 (6 bases). Germline lookup yields CDR1 SGHTA and CDR2 FQGNSA. There are 15 residues in the CDR3. The V gene lost 5 bases and the J gene lost 6 bases, with 17 bases spanning the gap. CDR3 protein: CASSGGGAKGQPQHF. The CDR3 coding sequence is TGTGCCAGCAGCGGAGGGGGGGCAAAGGGTCAGCCCCAGCATTTT.

The CDR3, as DNA: TGTGCCAGCAGCTTACCCGCACCCTTAGCAGAGCAGTTCTTC. Amino acids: CASSLPAPLAEQFF. The chain links TRBV7-9 to TRBJ2-1, with D unresolved. Trimming removed 2 bases from V and 10 bases from J, with 15 bases in between. CDR3 length equals 14 residues. CDR1 is SEHNR, CDR2 FQNEAQ, per germline (reference sequence).

This chain links TRBV5-1 with TRBJ2-5, with TRBD2 as a possible D gene (5 bases). This CDR3 has 13 amino acids. Trimming left V 4 bases short and J 5 bases short, with 12 bases between. The germline V gene has CDR1 SGHRS and CDR2 YFSETQ. The CDR3, as DNA: TGCGCCAGCAGCCTAACGAGGAGGGAGACCCAGTACTTC. Translating gives CASSLTRRETQYF.